The sequence of this T cell receptor beta chain was determined in a study of T cells in Graves' hyperthyroidism and ophthalmopathy. Study conclusions and caveats: Ophthalmopathy was separated from stable hyperthyroidism by a 13 V-J model.

RNA transcripts yielded amplified TCR beta CDR3 regions. The TCR CDR3 was amplified in a first-round RT-PCR using the HTBI primer set. TCRdb called the multiplex PCR reads again in MiXCR, with one record for every CDR3 protein. The table has about 700,000 distinct CDR3 sequences, less than 15% seen once. In patients aged 18 to 65, hyperthyroidism was newly diagnosed, with duration under 2 months. A patient was excluded if there was uncontrolled infection, other autoimmune disease, pregnancy or lactation. With 7 bases clipped from V and 1 base from J, the junction kept 13 bases outside the gene matches. This CDR3 contains 17 residues. The germline V gene has CDR1 MNHEY and CDR2 SVGEGT. This clonotype was picked up a small number of times. Its specificity is not known.

The receptor comes from a woman aged 18-29 years with Graves' hyperthyroidism. V gene TRBV6-2 or TRBV6-3 combines with J gene TRBJ2-4; TRBD2 agrees at 7 bases. The sample taken for sequencing was blood. The chain's CDR3 is CASTDFLGGPAKNIQYF. In nucleotides, the CDR3 is TGTGCCAGCACCGACTTTCTGGGAGGGCCCGCCAAAAACATTCAGTACTTC.